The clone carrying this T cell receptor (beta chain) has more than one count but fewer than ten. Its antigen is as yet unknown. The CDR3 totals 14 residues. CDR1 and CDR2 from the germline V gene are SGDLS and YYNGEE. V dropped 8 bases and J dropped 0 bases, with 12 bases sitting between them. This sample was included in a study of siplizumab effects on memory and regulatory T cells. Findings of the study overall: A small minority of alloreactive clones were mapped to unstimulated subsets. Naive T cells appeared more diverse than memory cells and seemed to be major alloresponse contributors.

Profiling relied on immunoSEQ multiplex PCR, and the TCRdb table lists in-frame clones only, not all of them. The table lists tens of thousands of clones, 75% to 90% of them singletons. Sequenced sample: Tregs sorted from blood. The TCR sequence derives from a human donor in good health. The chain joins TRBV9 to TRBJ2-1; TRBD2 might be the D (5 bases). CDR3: CARRAAYSYNEQFF. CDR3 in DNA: TGTGCCAGAAGAGCGGCCTACTCCTACAATGAGCAGTTCTTC. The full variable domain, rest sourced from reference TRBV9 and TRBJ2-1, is DSGVTQTPKHLITATGQRVTLRCSPRSGDLSVYWYQQSLDQGLQFLIQYYNGEERAKGNILERFSAQQFPDLHSELNLSSLELGDSALYFCARRAAYSYNEQFFGPGTRLTVL.